These 21 T cell receptor beta chains were sequenced from one sample in a study of STAT5B mutations in CD4+ large granular lymphocyte leukemia. TCRdb's table, derived via immunoSEQ multiplex PCR, lists solely in-frame clones and lacks some. This sample has approximately 24,000 clones, with 81% found just once. Source material: CD4+ T cells from blood buffy coats. The receptors shown here come from a human donor in good health.

This clone was picked up a small number of times. The V gene is TRBV28, the J gene TRBJ1-4; no firm D call. Trimming left V 3 bases short and J 8 bases short, with 7 bases between. Germline V gene data show CDR1 as MDHEN and CDR2 as SYDVKM. CDR3 size: 12 residues. CDR3 bases: TGTGCCAGCAGTTTCCAACAGGAAAAACTGTTTTTT. This encodes CASSFQQEKLFF.

The chain recombines TRBV19 with TRBJ2-3; D may be TRBD2 (7 bases). The CDR3 runs to 16 residues. In germline, CDR1 is LNHDA, CDR2 SQIVND (reference sequence). The V end lost 6 bases, the J end lost 5 bases, and 21 bases lay between the germline ends. The CDR3 loop reads CASSWGWGGEGDTQYF. As DNA, the CDR3 is TGTGCCAGTAGCTGGGGATGGGGGGGCGAGGGAGATACGCAGTATTTT. Full variable domain (remainder filled in from reference TRBV19 and TRBJ2-3): DGGITQSPKYLFRKEGQNVTLSCEQNLNHDAMYWYRQDPGQGLRLIYYSQIVNDFQKGDIAEGYSVSREKKESFPLTVTSAQKNPTAFYLCASSWGWGGEGDTQYFGPGTRLTVL.

The genes are TRBV7-2 and TRBJ1-5; D perhaps matches TRBD1 (5 bases). CDR3 length: 14 amino acids. Trimming took off 5 bases at V and 5 bases at J, with 13 bases between the two ends. Germline V gives CDR1 SGHTA, CDR2 FQGNSA. The chain's CDR3 is CASSRAGVYQPQHF. CDR3 DNA sequence: TGTGCCAGCAGCCGGGCGGGGGTCTATCAGCCCCAGCATTTT.

This clone was seen a single time. V and J are TRBV5-5 and TRBJ2-6; no definite D call. Germline assignment: CDR1 SGHKS and CDR2 YYEKEE (reference sequence). Trimming pared 4 bases from V and 0 bases from J, leaving 8 bases between. The CDR3 contains 15 residues. The CDR3 DNA reads as TGTGCCAGCAGCCTTACCGACTCTGGGGCCAACGTCCTGACTTTC. As protein: CASSLTDSGANVLTF.

The chain couples TRBV9 to TRBJ1-5; 9 nucleotides agree with TRBD1. The CDR3 loop spans 13 amino acids. CDR1 SGDLS and CDR2 YYNGEE come from the germline V gene. The V and J ends lost 5 bases and 8 bases, in that order; junction bases with no gene match: 5. The CDR3, as DNA: TGTGCCAGCAGGGGGACAGGGCTGGAGCCCCAGCATTTT. Its translation: CASRGTGLEPQHF.

The chain recombines TRBV2 with TRBJ2-5; 9 bases agree with TRBD2. The CDR3 loop spans 20 amino acids. The J segment lost 4 bases and the V segment lost 7 bases, leaving 25 bases of the junction unmatched. CDR1 is SNHLY and CDR2 is FYNNEI in the germline V gene. Here the CDR3 reads CASTPKGAASGIRRRETQYF. CDR3 sequence (DNA): TGTGCCAGCACCCCCAAAGGGGCCGCTAGCGGGATTCGCAGGCGAGAGACCCAGTACTTC. The full variable domain, in which reference TRBV2 and TRBJ2-5 provide the parts outside the CDR3, is EPEVTQTPSHQVTQMGQEVILRCVPISNHLYFYWYRQILGQKVEFLVSFYNNEISEKSEIFDDQFSVERPDGSNFTLKIRSTKLEDSAMYFCASTPKGAASGIRRRETQYFGPGTRLLVL.

The V and J genes are TRBV27 and TRBJ2-6, with unresolved D. Germline CDR1 and CDR2: MNHEY and SMNVEV (reference sequence). The CDR3 extends over 17 amino acids. V was clipped by 6 bases and J by 1 base, with 16 bases between them. This CDR3 reads CASSTAGSPSGANVLTF. The CDR3 DNA reads as TGTGCCAGCAGCACCGCCGGGTCCCCTTCTGGGGCCAACGTCCTGACTTTC.

The chain combines TRBV2 with TRBJ2-3; 11 bases agree with TRBD2. This CDR3 comprises 16 residues. V trimming: 4 bases; J trimming: 1 base; junction bases outside the gene matches: 4. Germline-derived CDR1 and CDR2 are SNHLY and FYNNEI. In DNA form, the CDR3 reads TGTGCCAGCAGTGTTACTAGCGGGGGCCGCACAGATACGCAGTATTTT. Protein product: CASSVTSGGRTDTQYF. The variable domain in full, with the rest retrieved from reference TRBV2 and TRBJ2-3, is EPEVTQTPSHQVTQMGQEVILRCVPISNHLYFYWYRQILGQKVEFLVSFYNNEISEKSEIFDDQFSVERPDGSNFTLKIRSTKLEDSAMYFCASSVTSGGRTDTQYFGPGTRLTVL.

The gene calls are TRBV5-1 and TRBJ2-2, with 10 nucleotides matching TRBD1. Germline assignment: CDR1 SGHRS and CDR2 YFSETQ. With V trimmed by 4 bases and J by 2 bases, 5 bases remained unmatched. The CDR3 sequence is 16 residues long. CDR3 nucleotides: TGCGCCAGCAGCCCGACAGGGGGCGCAAACACCGGGGAGCTGTTTTTT. It encodes CASSPTGGANTGELFF.

The CDR3 spells CASSQEPGGRSGYTF. DNA of the CDR3: TGCGCCAGCAGCCAAGAGCCAGGTGGTCGATCTGGCTACACCTTC. The J gene is TRBJ1-2, the V gene TRBV4-1; D gene ambiguous. Trimming left V 0 bases short and J 7 bases short, with 15 bases between. The CDR3 consists of 15 residues. Germline CDR1 MGHRA, CDR2 YSYEKL.

The chain joins TRBV13 to TRBJ2-2, with TRBD1 identical over 9 bases. The length of the CDR3 is 16 residues. The V gene's germline CDR1 is PRHDT and CDR2 FYEKMQ (reference sequence). V was clipped by 1 base and J by 5 bases; unmatched bases: 5. CDR3 in amino acids: CASSLVPGTGTGELFF. The DNA of the CDR3 is TGTGCCAGCAGCTTAGTACCCGGGACAGGGACCGGGGAGCTGTTTTTT.

The chain has TRBV7-6 and TRBJ1-3; tentative D call: TRBD1 (6 bases). The CDR3 is 19 amino acids. The V end lost 2 bases, the J end lost 2 bases, and 22 bases lay between the germline ends. Germline loops: CDR1 SGHVS, CDR2 FNYEAQ. CDR3 region: CASSLFRGARSETGNTIYF. The CDR3 DNA sequence: TGTGCCAGCAGCTTATTTCGGGGGGCGCGATCGGAGACTGGAAACACCATATATTTT. Filled out from reference TRBV7-6 and TRBJ1-3, the complete variable domain reads GAGVSQSPRYKVTKRGQDVALRCDPISGHVSLYWYRQALGQGPEFLTYFNYEAQQDKSGLPNDRFSAERPEGSISTLTIQRTEQRDSAMYRCASSLFRGARSETGNTIYFGEGSWLTVV.

This chain joins TRBV19 and TRBJ2-5, with TRBD1 as a possible D gene (5 bases). Per germline, CDR1 LNHDA and CDR2 SQIVND (reference sequence). With 3 bases removed from V and 3 bases from J, the gap between germline ends came to 11 bases. The CDR3 contains 14 residues. The CDR3 reads CASSIQGGKETQYF. CDR3 in DNA: TGTGCCAGTAGTATTCAGGGTGGGAAAGAGACCCAGTACTTC.

The V call is TRBV28, the J call TRBJ1-5; no reliable D call. This CDR3 region has 11 residues. The germline V gene has CDR1 MDHEN and CDR2 SYDVKM. Trimming took 6 bases from V and 15 from J, leaving 15 bases between them. CDR3 coding DNA: TGTGCCAGCAGGTCCAGAGAATTACCGCATTTT. The encoded protein is CASRSRELPHF.

V is TRBV5-1 and J is TRBJ2-4; TRBD2 matches at 7 bases. The germline V gene encodes CDR1 SGHRS and CDR2 YFSETQ. V trimming: 4 bases; J trimming: 8 bases; junction bases outside the gene matches: 3. The CDR3 runs to 12 residues. Here the CDR3 reads CASSPAGDIQYF. CDR3 bases: TGCGCCAGCAGCCCGGCGGGGGACATTCAGTACTTC.

This chain links TRBV28 with TRBJ1-2; D not resolved. This CDR3 is 12 amino acids long. The germline CDR1 and CDR2 sequences are MDHEN and SYDVKM. Trimming pared 10 bases from V and 0 bases from J, leaving 9 bases between. CDR3 residues: CATYETNYGYTF. In DNA, the CDR3 is TGTGCCACCTACGAAACTAACTATGGCTACACCTTC.

V gene TRBV5-1 combines with J gene TRBJ2-1, with 14 bases fitting TRBD2. J gave up 10 bases and V 0 bases, and 6 bases lay outside the gene matches. CDR3 length: 16 residues. From germline, CDR1 is SGHRS and CDR2 YFSETQ. The CDR3: CASSLAGTSGSVEQFF. The CDR3 DNA reads TGCGCCAGCAGCTTGGCTGGGACTAGCGGGAGTGTGGAGCAGTTCTTC.

The chain is built from TRBV6-5 and TRBJ1-2; perhaps TRBD1 as D (6 bases). V was pared by 6 bases and J by 6 bases, with 20 bases between. The length of the CDR3 is 15 residues. Germline values: CDR1 MNHEY, CDR2 SVGAGI. The CDR3 spells CASSATGLRFNGYTF. In DNA, the CDR3 is TGTGCCAGCAGCGCAACAGGGCTTCGATTCAATGGCTACACCTTC.

The chain joins TRBV5-5 to TRBJ2-5, with a possible D match to TRBD2 (6 bases). The length of the CDR3 is 13 residues. From germline, CDR1 is SGHKS and CDR2 YYEKEE (reference sequence). With 4 bases removed from V and 3 bases from J, the gap between germline ends came to 10 bases. As DNA, the CDR3 is TGTGCCAGCAGCGTAGGCGGGGAAGAGACCCAGTACTTC. Protein product: CASSVGGEETQYF.

The V call is TRBV18, the J call TRBJ2-4, with D tentatively TRBD2 (6 bases). Between the trimmed V and J ends, which lost 2 bases and 6 bases, there was a span of 8 bases. CDR3 length equals 13 residues. The V gene's germline CDR1 is KGHSH and CDR2 LQKENI. The CDR3 DNA sequence: TGTGCCAGCTCACCAGGGGAGGTAAACATTCAGTACTTC. This codes for CASSPGEVNIQYF.

This clone was recorded a few times. The chain links TRBV2 to TRBJ1-4; 7 positions agree with TRBD1. The trim removed 5 bases at V and 7 bases at J, leaving 4 bases unmatched. This CDR3 has 13 amino acids. CDR1 and CDR2 from the germline V gene are SNHLY and FYNNEI. The DNA of the CDR3 is TGTGCCAGCAGTAGGCAGGGGGGTGAAAAACTGTTTTTT. Translated, it gives CASSRQGGEKLFF.